The 26 T cell receptor beta chains below all came from one sample that was sequenced in a study of cytomegalovirus exposure and HLA in healthy donors. The primer mix had 60 Vbeta and 13 Jbeta primers. The data were produced by immunoSEQ multiplex PCR, yet TCRdb's version contains in-frame clones alone and is incomplete. The sample has 180,000 or so clones; 75% are singletons. The specimen was PBMCs. The receptors derive from a woman in her 40s in good health and CMV-seropositive.

The chain links TRBV5-1 to TRBJ2-2; TRBD1 aligns across 7 bases. The V gene's germline CDR1 is SGHRS and CDR2 YFSETQ. The CDR3 loop spans 15 amino acids. J was trimmed by 7 bases and V by 0 bases; bases with no gene match: 6. The CDR3 protein is CASSLGKGASGELFF. In DNA, the CDR3 is TGCGCCAGCAGCTTGGGGAAGGGGGCGAGCGGGGAGCTGTTTTTT. Filled out from reference TRBV5-1 and TRBJ2-2, the complete variable domain reads KAGVTQTPRYLIKTRGQQVTLSCSPISGHRSVSWYQQTPGQGLQFLFEYFSETQRNKGNFPGRFSGRQFSNSRSEMNVSTLELGDSALYLCASSLGKGASGELFFGEGSRLTVL.

The chain combines TRBV7-9 with TRBJ2-3; 8 nucleotides align to TRBD1. The length of the CDR3 is 16 residues. CDR1 is SEHNR, CDR2 FQNEAQ, per germline (reference sequence). The V and J ends lost 6 bases and 3 bases, in that order; junction bases with no gene match: 11. CDR3 nucleotides: TGTGCCAGCAGTTATCCGGGACAGGCAGTTACAGATACGCAGTATTTT. This gives the protein CASSYPGQAVTDTQYF. Supplemented by reference TRBV7-9 and TRBJ2-3, the full variable domain reads DTGVSQNPRHKITKRGQNVTFRCDPISEHNRLYWYRQTLGQGPEFLTYFQNEAQLEKSRLLSDRFSAERPKGSFSTLEIQRTEQGDSAMYLCASSYPGQAVTDTQYFGPGTRLTVL.

The rearrangement uses TRBV7-3 and TRBJ2-3, with 7 bases aligning to TRBD2. The germline CDR1 and CDR2 sequences are SGHTA and FQGTGA. The length of the CDR3 is 14 residues. Trimming took 4 bases from V and 3 from J; bases not matched to a gene: 4. The CDR3, as DNA: TGTGCCAGCAGCTGGGGGGGGAAAACAGATACGCAGTATTTT. Protein: CASSWGGKTDTQYF.

This clone was detected a few times. The V gene is TRBV7-8, the J gene TRBJ2-3; D is uncertain. CDR3 length equals 13 residues. The V and J ends lost 2 bases and 2 bases respectively, with 5 bases between them. Germline values: CDR1 SGHVS, CDR2 FQNEAQ. Written as DNA, the CDR3 is TGTGCCAGCAGCTTAACATACACAGATACGCAGTATTTT. This gives the protein CASSLTYTDTQYF.

The rearrangement links TRBV16 to TRBJ2-7; 8 bases match TRBD1. The V segment lost 0 bases and the J segment 3 bases; nucleotides outside the gene matches: 7. The germline V gene encodes CDR1 KGHSY and CDR2 FQNENV. This CDR3 has 16 amino acids. CDR3 protein: CASSQSAGGLLYEQYF. The CDR3 bases are TGTGCCAGCAGCCAATCGGCAGGGGGCCTACTCTACGAGCAGTACTTC.

J is TRBJ2-7 and V is TRBV7-9; TRBD1 matches 8 bases. The ends lost 0 bases at V and 3 bases at J; junction bases unmatched: 13. Germline loops: CDR1 SEHNR, CDR2 FQNEAQ (reference sequence). The CDR3 covers 18 residues. CDR3 loop: CASSLAQGATVQIYEQYF. The CDR3 DNA sequence: TGTGCCAGCAGCTTAGCGCAGGGGGCCACCGTTCAGATCTACGAGCAGTACTTC.

This chain links TRBV27 with TRBJ1-1, with D perhaps TRBD1 (6 bases). CDR1 and CDR2 from the germline V gene are MNHEY and SMNVEV (reference sequence). The CDR3 has 14 residues. V was shortened by 3 bases and J by 6 bases, with 14 bases between the two germline ends. DNA for the CDR3: TGTGCCAGCAGTTTGGGGCAGGGGACGTCTGAAGCTTTCTTT. Protein product: CASSLGQGTSEAFF.

This clone was detected only a few times. The chain is built from TRBV7-9 and TRBJ1-1; D not certain. V was trimmed by 5 bases and J by 1 base, leaving 8 bases between them. CDR1 SEHNR and CDR2 FQNEAQ come from the germline V gene (reference sequence). CDR3 length equals 13 residues. The DNA for the CDR3 is TGTGCCAGCAGCCTAAACTGGAACACTGAAGCTTTCTTT. It encodes CASSLNWNTEAFF.

The chain uses TRBV4-1 and TRBJ2-2; 8 bases map to TRBD2. This CDR3 is built from 15 residues. With 6 bases clipped from V and 1 base from J, the junction kept 4 bases outside the gene matches. Germline assignment: CDR1 MGHRA and CDR2 YSYEKL. CDR3 region: CASSHSGMNTGELFF. The DNA for the CDR3 is TGCGCCAGCAGTCATAGCGGGATGAACACCGGGGAGCTGTTTTTT.

This chain uses TRBV29-1 with TRBJ2-1; the match to TRBD1 covers 9 bases. With 7 bases clipped from V and 5 bases from J, the junction kept 0 bases outside the gene matches. The CDR3 is made up of 11 amino acids. CDR1 and CDR2 (germline): SQVTM, ANQGSEA. The DNA of the CDR3 is TGCAGCGGGGACAGGGACAATGAGCAGTTCTTC. Its protein product is CSGDRDNEQFF.

In the case of this clone: Other DNA sequences in the same sample also yield this CDR3. V is TRBV28 and J is TRBJ1-1; TRBD1 aligns across 10 bases. The germline CDR1 and CDR2 sequences are MDHEN and SYDVKM. J was trimmed by 4 bases and V by 5 bases; bases with no gene match: 13. The CDR3 totals 17 residues. CDR3 coding DNA: TGTGCCAGCAGTCCAACAATGGGACAGGGGCGGGCCACTGAAGCTTTCTTT. Translation: CASSPTMGQGRATEAFF.

This clone was picked up a small number of times. The V and J genes are TRBV29-1 and TRBJ1-2; TRBD1 matches at 7 bases. Germline V gives CDR1 SQVTM, CDR2 ANQGSEA. V was pared by 7 bases and J by 2 bases, with 7 bases of the junction left unmatched. There are 13 residues in the CDR3. Written as DNA, the CDR3 is TGCAGCGCCGGAAACAGGGGAAACTATGGCTACACCTTC. It is translated as CSAGNRGNYGYTF. Looking up the rest from reference TRBV29-1 and TRBJ1-2 gives the full variable domain: SAVISQKPSRDICQRGTSLTIQCQVDSQVTMMFWYRQQPGQSLTLIATANQGSEATYESGFVIDKFPISRPNLTFSTLTVSNMSPEDSSIYLCSAGNRGNYGYTFGSGTRLTVV.

The chain uses TRBV7-2 and TRBJ2-1; 7 bases are shared with TRBD2. The CDR3 sequence is 15 residues long. V shed 7 bases and J 1 base; nucleotides not matched to a gene: 7. Germline CDR1 is SGHTA and CDR2 is FQGNSA. The CDR3, as DNA: TGTGCCAGCACCCTGACTAGCACTTCCTACAATGAGCAGTTCTTC. It translates to CASTLTSTSYNEQFF.

This chain connects TRBV28 to TRBJ1-3; possible D gene TRBD1, 5 bases. Trimming removed 2 bases from V and 0 bases from J, with 5 bases in between. Per germline, CDR1 MDHEN and CDR2 SYDVKM. The CDR3 spans 14 residues. DNA of the CDR3: TGTGCCAGCAGTTTAGGACACTCTGGAAACACCATATATTTT. Its translation is CASSLGHSGNTIYF.

CDR3 residues: CASSPLFGLKSETQYF. CDR3 bases: TGTGCCAGCAGCCCCCTCTTCGGACTGAAGTCGGAGACCCAGTACTTC. The chain couples TRBV28 to TRBJ2-5; tentatively, D is TRBD2 (5 bases). Trimming cost V 6 bases and J 5 bases, with 22 bases left between them. The CDR3 loop spans 16 amino acids. Germline V lookup: CDR1 MDHEN, CDR2 SYDVKM.

This clone has only a few counts. The chain has TRBV7-2 and TRBJ2-7; D not certain. The CDR3 is 15 amino acids. CDR1 SGHTA and CDR2 FQGNSA come from the germline V gene. V shed 1 base and J shed 3 bases, with 13 bases lying between them. CDR3 nucleotide sequence: TGTGCCAGCAGCTTAGGCACGTTTAGCAACTACGAGCAGTACTTC. Translated, it gives CASSLGTFSNYEQYF. The entire variable domain, with the rest obtained from reference TRBV7-2 and TRBJ2-7, is as follows: GAGVSQSPSNKVTEKGKDVELRCDPISGHTALYWYRQSLGQGLEFLIYFQGNSAPDKSGLPSDRFSAERTGGSVSTLTIQRTQQEDSAVYLCASSLGTFSNYEQYFGPGTRLTVT.

This chain uses TRBV7-9 with TRBJ2-3; D ambiguous. CDR3 size: 13 residues. Germline loops: CDR1 SEHNR, CDR2 FQNEAQ (reference sequence). Trimming shortened V by 1 base and J by 4 bases, and 6 bases separated the two germline ends. The CDR3 sequence is CASSLVVADTQYF. CDR3 in DNA: TGTGCCAGCAGCTTAGTAGTTGCAGATACGCAGTATTTT.

The J gene is TRBJ1-1, the V gene TRBV6-4; 8 bases match TRBD1. The CDR3 consists of 17 residues. The V gene end was trimmed by 2 bases and the J gene end by 0 bases; junction bases not matched to a gene: 8. The germline V gene has CDR1 MRHNA and CDR2 SNTAGT. DNA of the CDR3: TGTGCCAGCAGTGACCCCTTAAGGACAGGGATGAACACTGAAGCTTTCTTT. As protein: CASSDPLRTGMNTEAFF.

V usage is TRBV5-1 and J usage is TRBJ2-7; 7 bases are a match to TRBD2. CDR3 size: 15 residues. From germline, CDR1 is SGHRS and CDR2 YFSETQ. V was pared by 0 bases and J by 7 bases, with 10 bases of the junction left unmatched. The CDR3 protein is CASSLGTGGLGEQYF. The DNA of the CDR3 is TGCGCCAGCAGCTTGGGGACGGGAGGATTGGGGGAGCAGTACTTC.

This chain joins TRBV7-6 and TRBJ2-7; D is possibly TRBD2 (6 bases). The CDR3 runs to 15 residues. V gave up 2 bases and J gave up 3 bases, with 14 bases separating them. In germline, CDR1 is SGHVS, CDR2 FNYEAQ. CDR3 sequence reads: CASSLRVADFYEQYF. Here the CDR3 DNA reads TGTGCCAGCAGCTTACGCGTAGCGGACTTCTACGAGCAGTACTTC.

The chain links TRBV5-1 to TRBJ1-2, with D unresolved. There are 16 residues in the CDR3. Trimming stripped 3 bases from V and 5 bases from J, with 20 bases between. The germline gives CDR1 SGHRS, CDR2 YFSETQ. This CDR3 reads CASSSRSGGGRYGYTF. DNA for the CDR3: TGCGCCAGCAGCTCCCGGTCGGGCGGCGGGCGGTATGGCTACACCTTC.

This chain links TRBV2 with TRBJ1-4; D is possibly TRBD1 (5 bases). Germline CDR1 and CDR2: SNHLY and FYNNEI. CDR3 length equals 13 residues. V was pared by 6 bases and J by 4 bases, with 9 bases between. In DNA, the CDR3 is TGTGCCAGCAGCGCGACAGTTAATGAAAAACTGTTTTTT. Translating it yields CASSATVNEKLFF.

There are a few counts of this clone. The rearrangement uses TRBV5-4 and TRBJ1-2; 8 bases fit TRBD1. V lost 0 bases to trimming and J lost 5 bases; unmatched junction nucleotides: 3. The CDR3 has 14 amino acids. The V gene's germline CDR1 is SGHNT and CDR2 YYREEE (reference sequence). As DNA, the CDR3 is TGTGCCAGCAGCTTGGCAGACAGGGGATATGGCTACACCTTC. Translated: CASSLADRGYGYTF. The whole variable domain, filled in from reference TRBV5-4 and TRBJ1-2, reads ETGVTQSPTHLIKTRGQQVTLRCSSQSGHNTVSWYQQALGQGPQFIFQYYREEENGRGNFPPRFSGLQFPNYSSELNVNALELDDSALYLCASSLADRGYGYTFGSGTRLTVV.

This clone appeared once. The same CDR3 arises from other DNA sequences in this sample as well. The chain couples TRBV7-2 to TRBJ2-7, with TRBD2 matching 8 bases. CDR3 size: 15 residues. V lost 1 base, J lost 1 base, and 3 bases stayed unmatched. CDR1 and CDR2 from the germline V gene are SGHTA and FQGNSA. This CDR3 reads CASSLVPGGSYEQYF. The CDR3 DNA sequence: TGTGCCAGCAGCTTAGTTCCGGGAGGGTCCTACGAGCAGTACTTC.

The chain links TRBV28 to TRBJ2-5; D unclear. The J call may be wrong; the DNA end is better matched by TRBJ2-7. Per germline, CDR1 MDHEN and CDR2 SYDVKM. This CDR3 is built from 13 residues. CDR3 in DNA: TGTGCCAGCAGTTTTGGCAGGCCTTACGAGCAGTACTTC. Its translation is CASSFGRPYEQYF.

The chain carries TRBV21-1 and TRBJ2-1; the table's D call of TRBD2 was not tested on the DNA. TRBV21-1 is annotated as a pseudogene. The CDR3 is 14 residues long. This CDR3 reads CASNTSGTYNEQFF. In nucleotides, the CDR3 is TGTGCCAGCAACACTAGCGGAACCTACAATGAGCAGTTCTTC.